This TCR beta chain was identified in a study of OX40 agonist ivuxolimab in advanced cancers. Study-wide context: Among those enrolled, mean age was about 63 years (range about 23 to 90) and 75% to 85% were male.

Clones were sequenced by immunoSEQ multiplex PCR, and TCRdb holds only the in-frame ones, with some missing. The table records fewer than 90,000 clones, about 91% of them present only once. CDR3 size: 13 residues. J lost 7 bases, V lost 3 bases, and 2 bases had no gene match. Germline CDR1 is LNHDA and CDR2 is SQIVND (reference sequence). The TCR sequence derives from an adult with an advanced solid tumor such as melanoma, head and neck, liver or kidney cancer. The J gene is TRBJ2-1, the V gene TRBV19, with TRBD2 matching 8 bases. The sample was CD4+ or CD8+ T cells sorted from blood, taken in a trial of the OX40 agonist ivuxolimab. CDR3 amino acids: CASSIASGNEQFF. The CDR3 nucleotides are TGTGCCAGTAGTATCGCTAGCGGGAATGAGCAGTTCTTC.